The 27 T cell receptor beta chains listed next were all sequenced from one sample in a study of cytomegalovirus exposure and HLA in healthy donors. This table comes from immunoSEQ multiplex PCR, and its TCRdb copy is limited to in-frame clones, with some not included. The sample yields some 170,000 clones, 75% to 90% seen once. Sequenced sample: PBMCs. The receptors come from a woman aged 18-29 years in good health and CMV-seronegative.

This clone was recorded a few times. The rearrangement joins TRBV4-1 to TRBJ2-2; TRBD2 matches at 7 bases. The CDR3 contains 13 residues. Per germline, CDR1 MGHRA and CDR2 YSYEKL. J gave up 9 bases and V 6 bases, and 7 bases lay outside the gene matches. For the CDR3, the DNA is TGCGCCAGCAGTCCGGGAGGAGGGTGGGAGCTGTTTTTT. This codes for CASSPGGGWELFF.

This chain uses TRBV5-1 with TRBJ2-3; D gene uncertain. The CDR3 sequence is 14 residues long. Germline V gene lookup returns CDR1 SGHRS and CDR2 YFSETQ. V was shortened by 0 bases and J by 3 bases, with 8 bases between the two germline ends. The CDR3 sequence is CASSLESRTDTQYF. CDR3 DNA: TGCGCCAGCAGCTTGGAATCACGGACAGATACGCAGTATTTT.

The gene calls are TRBV9 and TRBJ2-2; no definite D call. The CDR3 extends over 16 amino acids. V dropped 0 bases and J dropped 2 bases, with 11 bases sitting between them. Germline CDR1 reads SGDLS; CDR2 reads YYNGEE. The chain's CDR3 is CASSVGVLRNTGELFF. Here the CDR3 DNA reads TGTGCCAGCAGCGTAGGTGTCCTCAGAAACACCGGGGAGCTGTTTTTT. The whole variable domain, filled in from reference TRBV9 and TRBJ2-2, reads DSGVTQTPKHLITATGQRVTLRCSPRSGDLSVYWYQQSLDQGLQFLIQYYNGEERAKGNILERFSAQQFPDLHSELNLSSLELGDSALYFCASSVGVLRNTGELFFGEGSRLTVL.

The CDR3 spells CASSLERESSYEQYF. The CDR3 region has the DNA TGCGCCAGCAGCTTGGAACGAGAATCCTCCTACGAGCAGTACTTC. The chain carries TRBV5-1 and TRBJ2-7; D call uncertain. The CDR3 length is 15 residues. The V gene lost 0 bases and the J gene lost 0 bases, with 10 bases spanning the gap. Germline loops: CDR1 SGHRS, CDR2 YFSETQ.

This chain connects TRBV6-5 to TRBJ1-3, with D tentatively TRBD1 (5 bases). The CDR3 length is 16 residues. The V and J ends lost 2 bases and 0 bases respectively, with 11 bases between them. Germline CDR1 and CDR2: MNHEY and SVGAGI. In DNA form, the CDR3 reads TGTGCCAGCAGTTACGCTCGGGGGAGCTCTGGAAACACCATATATTTT. It yields the protein CASSYARGSSGNTIYF.

The V and J genes are TRBV2 and TRBJ2-3; TRBD2 matches at 8 bases. V lost 9 bases and J lost 1; bases outside the gene matches: 6. Germline V gene lookup returns CDR1 SNHLY and CDR2 FYNNEI. The CDR3 is 14 residues long. The CDR3 nucleotides read TGTGCCAGTGCGACTAGCGCGCGCACAGATACGCAGTATTTT. Residues: CASATSARTDTQYF.

The V call is TRBV29-1, the J call TRBJ1-1; tentative D call: TRBD1 (5 bases). CDR3 length equals 17 residues. Germline V CDR1 and CDR2: SQVTM, ANQGSEA. Trimming left V 4 bases short and J 1 base short, with 22 bases between. The DNA for the CDR3 is TGCAGCGTTGCCGAGGTGGGACTGTCACGCGGGAACACTGAAGCTTTCTTT. This translates into CSVAEVGLSRGNTEAFF.

The chain couples TRBV4-1 to TRBJ1-1, with D possibly being TRBD1 (5 bases). Trimming removed 10 bases at V and 8 bases at J, with 11 bases between. This CDR3 is 10 amino acids long. Germline V gene data show CDR1 as MGHRA and CDR2 as YSYEKL. CDR3 sequence reads: CATGGREAFF. The CDR3, as DNA: TGCGCCACCGGGGGAAGAGAAGCTTTCTTT.

The CDR3: CASSLTAGTGELFF. The CDR3 nucleotides are TGTGCCAGCAGTTTAACGGCGGGCACCGGGGAGCTGTTTTTT. This sequence joins TRBV27 and TRBJ2-2; the D gene is possibly TRBD2 (5 bases). In germline, CDR1 is MNHEY, CDR2 SMNVEV (reference sequence). The V and J ends lost 2 bases and 4 bases respectively, with 8 bases between them. The CDR3 has 14 residues.

The chain is built from TRBV2 and TRBJ2-3; perhaps TRBD2 as D (7 bases). Germline lookup yields CDR1 SNHLY and CDR2 FYNNEI. CDR3 length equals 14 residues. Trimming removed 7 bases at V and 7 bases at J, with 18 bases between. Here the CDR3 DNA reads TGTGCCAGCACCGTTCGGGGGGCGGATAATACGCAGTATTTT. Amino acid sequence: CASTVRGADNTQYF.

The chain employs TRBV5-1 and TRBJ1-1; D is undetermined. Trimming took off 4 bases at V and 3 bases at J, with 10 bases between the two ends. Germline V gives CDR1 SGHRS, CDR2 YFSETQ. The CDR3 is 13 amino acids. Here the CDR3 DNA reads TGCGCCAGCAGCCCGGACTGGGACACTGAAGCTTTCTTT. Amino acid sequence: CASSPDWDTEAFF.

V and J are TRBV10-2 and TRBJ2-5, with D perhaps TRBD2 (5 bases). In germline, CDR1 is WSHSY, CDR2 SAAADI. This CDR3 is built from 14 residues. Trimming took off 6 bases at V and 0 bases at J, with 11 bases between the two ends. The CDR3 nucleotides read TGCGCCAGCAGGGGAGCGTCGTACCAAGAGACCCAGTACTTC. Translation: CASRGASYQETQYF.

J is TRBJ1-5 and V is TRBV7-2; tentative D call: TRBD1 (6 bases). The V end was cut by 5 bases, the J end by 2 bases, with 16 bases between. Looked up from germline, CDR1 is SGHTA and CDR2 is FQGNSA. The CDR3 covers 16 residues. CDR3 loop: CASSRYTGIGNQPQHF. The CDR3 region has the DNA TGTGCCAGCAGCCGATACACAGGGATAGGCAATCAGCCCCAGCATTTT.

This clone was recorded only once. V is TRBV11-2 and J is TRBJ2-7; a possible D gene is TRBD1 (5 bases). CDR1 is SGHAT and CDR2 is FQNNGV in the germline V gene. The V end was cut by 3 bases, the J end by 2 bases, with 11 bases between. The CDR3 extends over 14 amino acids. This CDR3 is CASSFKTGAYEQYF. The CDR3 nucleotides are TGTGCCAGCAGCTTTAAAACAGGAGCCTACGAGCAGTACTTC.

The rearrangement links TRBV4-3 to TRBJ1-1; D not certain. The CDR3 is made up of 19 amino acids. Germline assignment: CDR1 LGHNA and CDR2 YSLEER. Trimming removed 0 bases from V and 1 base from J, with 21 bases in between. CDR3 residues: CASSQELIVAGFTNTEAFF. DNA for the CDR3: TGCGCCAGCAGCCAAGAGCTTATAGTTGCGGGGTTCACGAACACTGAAGCTTTCTTT.

This sequence joins TRBV4-1 and TRBJ2-7; 7 nucleotides match TRBD1. Germline CDR1 reads MGHRA; CDR2 reads YSYEKL. V shed 4 bases and J 2 bases; nucleotides not matched to a gene: 2. CDR3 length: 13 residues. CDR3 in DNA: TGCGCCAGCAGCCTGACAGGGCCCTACGAGCAGTACTTC. Its translation: CASSLTGPYEQYF.

V gene TRBV7-9 combines with J gene TRBJ2-5; the match to TRBD2 covers 9 bases. The J segment lost 3 bases and the V segment lost 1 base, leaving 6 bases of the junction unmatched. The CDR3 is 16 residues long. CDR1 and CDR2 from the germline V gene are SEHNR and FQNEAQ (reference sequence). The chain's CDR3 is CASSLGVAGEEETQYF. The CDR3 nucleotides read TGTGCCAGCAGCTTAGGGGTAGCGGGAGAGGAAGAGACCCAGTACTTC.

V usage is TRBV7-2 and J usage is TRBJ1-2; maybe TRBD1 (6 bases). The CDR3 runs to 15 residues. Trimming pared 5 bases from V and 1 base from J, leaving 14 bases between. CDR1 and CDR2 from the germline V gene are SGHTA and FQGNSA. The CDR3: CASSQGTLSNYGYTF. The CDR3 nucleotides are TGTGCCAGCAGCCAGGGGACACTGAGTAACTATGGCTACACCTTC. The variable domain in full, with the rest retrieved from reference TRBV7-2 and TRBJ1-2, is GAGVSQSPSNKVTEKGKDVELRCDPISGHTALYWYRQSLGQGLEFLIYFQGNSAPDKSGLPSDRFSAERTGGSVSTLTIQRTQQEDSAVYLCASSQGTLSNYGYTFGSGTRLTVV.

The chain joins TRBV7-2 to TRBJ2-6; D ambiguous. V was trimmed by 5 bases and J by 5 bases, leaving 16 bases between them. The germline gives CDR1 SGHTA, CDR2 FQGNSA. The CDR3 totals 16 residues. CDR3 coding DNA: TGTGCCAGCAGCCACGACGGCAGGTTTCGGGCCAACGTCCTGACTTTC. Encoded protein: CASSHDGRFRANVLTF.

The chain employs TRBV6-6 and TRBJ1-1; D gene unclear. The CDR3 spans 13 residues. Trimming removed 6 bases at V and 4 bases at J, with 12 bases between. Per the germline V gene, CDR1 is MNHNY and CDR2 is SVGAGI (reference sequence). DNA of the CDR3: TGTGCCAGCAGGGAGACACTAGGCACTGAAGCTTTCTTT. Translation: CASRETLGTEAFF.

This chain links TRBV7-2 with TRBJ2-7; possible D gene TRBD2, 5 bases. With 1 base removed from V and 0 bases from J, the gap between germline ends came to 10 bases. The germline V gene has CDR1 SGHTA and CDR2 FQGNSA. The CDR3 totals 15 residues. The DNA for the CDR3 is TGTGCCAGCAGCTTAGGCACGGGATTCTCCTACGAGCAGTACTTC. Translated: CASSLGTGFSYEQYF.

The V gene is TRBV12-5, the J gene TRBJ2-3; the D is unclear. The germline V and J ends were trimmed by 1 base and 5 bases, with 10 bases remaining between them. The CDR3 extends over 14 amino acids. Germline V gene sequence: CDR1 LGHNT, CDR2 FRNRAP. The CDR3 sequence is CASGLGLVRDTQYF. The DNA for the CDR3 is TGTGCTAGTGGTTTGGGGCTAGTACGAGATACGCAGTATTTT.

This chain joins TRBV4-3 and TRBJ2-1, with TRBD2 matching 7 bases. CDR1 is LGHNA, CDR2 YSLEER, per germline. With V trimmed by 0 bases and J by 10 bases, 18 bases remained unmatched. The CDR3 sequence is 18 residues long. CDR3 sequence: CASSQDTPGLGIWFEQFF. CDR3 DNA sequence: TGCGCCAGCAGCCAAGATACCCCCGGACTAGGTATTTGGTTCGAGCAGTTCTTC.

This chain joins TRBV5-1 and TRBJ1-5; D might be TRBD1 (5 bases). The CDR3 has 18 amino acids. Trimming left V 6 bases short and J 0 bases short, with 22 bases between. Looked up from germline, CDR1 is SGHRS and CDR2 is YFSETQ. This CDR3 is CASTSLYTTGYSNQPQHF. Written as DNA, the CDR3 is TGCGCCAGCACCTCCTTGTATACCACAGGATATAGCAATCAGCCCCAGCATTTT. Filled out from reference TRBV5-1 and TRBJ1-5, the complete variable domain reads KAGVTQTPRYLIKTRGQQVTLSCSPISGHRSVSWYQQTPGQGLQFLFEYFSETQRNKGNFPGRFSGRQFSNSRSEMNVSTLELGDSALYLCASTSLYTTGYSNQPQHFGDGTRLSIL.

This clone was seen only a few times. The V call is TRBV27, the J call TRBJ1-2; perhaps TRBD1 as D (5 bases). The V gene's germline CDR1 is MNHEY and CDR2 SMNVEV (reference sequence). V was trimmed by 5 bases and J by 4 bases, leaving 14 bases between them. The CDR3 runs to 14 residues. CDR3 nucleotides: TGTGCCAGCAGTGCTCCAGGGAGGGGCTATGGCTACACCTTC. Translation: CASSAPGRGYGYTF.

The V and J genes are TRBV7-9 and TRBJ1-2; 10 bases are a match to TRBD1. Germline-derived CDR1 and CDR2 are SEHNR and FQNEAQ (reference sequence). Losses at the gene ends were 4 bases for V and 7 bases for J; bases not matched to a gene: 6. CDR3 length: 14 residues. CDR3 in amino acids: CASSSGQGEGGYTF. CDR3 DNA sequence: TGTGCCAGCAGCTCTGGACAGGGGGAGGGTGGCTACACCTTC.

The chain uses TRBV5-1 and TRBJ2-7; TRBD1 agrees at 11 bases. Trimming cost V 5 bases and J 2 bases; bases outside gene matches: 6. Looked up from germline, CDR1 is SGHRS and CDR2 is YFSETQ. The CDR3 sequence is 15 residues long. DNA for the CDR3: TGCGCCAGCAGGCCCGGGACAGGGGGTCCCTACGAGCAGTACTTC. This gives the protein CASRPGTGGPYEQYF.